This TCR beta chain came from a study of CD8 T cells in ankylosing spondylitis. With molecular barcodes, quantitative 5'-RACE was used to make the TCR beta libraries. TCRdb re-called the 5' RACE reads with MiXCR, one entry per CDR3 protein. The table records 100,000 to 150,000 distinct CDR3 sequences, about 6.5% of them present only once. This clonotype has a count of ten or more. Trimming removed 2 bases from V and 4 bases from J, with 8 bases in between. This CDR3 is 13 amino acids long. The germline V gene encodes CDR1 SQVTM and CDR2 ANQGSEA. The TCR comes from a male donor with ankylosing spondylitis or in good health (not recorded which). Specimen: blood, either unsorted or a sorted T cell fraction (not recorded which). The rearrangement links TRBV29-1 to TRBJ2-2, with D hard to call. CDR3 region: CSVERMGTGELFF. The CDR3 coding sequence is TGCAGCGTTGAACGAATGGGCACCGGGGAGCTGTTTTTT.